These 26 T cell receptor beta chains originate from one sample sequenced in a study of T cell responses to AZD1222 COVID-19 vaccine. The table came from immunoSEQ multiplex PCR; TCRdb's copy has only in-frame clones and leaves some out. The table lists 170,000 or so clones, 90% of them singletons. This specimen was peripheral blood, taken on day 0 of AZD1222 vaccination. These TCRs come from an adult in good health.

The chain recombines TRBV4-1 with TRBJ1-5, with no clear D. Germline CDR1 MGHRA, CDR2 YSYEKL. This CDR3 has 13 residues. The germline V and J ends were trimmed by 5 bases and 9 bases, with 14 bases remaining between them. CDR3 in DNA: TGCGCCAGCAGCTCAACCGGGATGGGGCCCCAGCATTTT. Protein sequence: CASSSTGMGPQHF.

This chain links TRBV4-2 with TRBJ2-7; 7 nucleotides line up with TRBD2. Trimming took 1 base from V and 3 from J; bases not matched to a gene: 9. From germline, CDR1 is LGHNA and CDR2 YNFKEQ. CDR3 length equals 16 residues. Here the CDR3 reads CASSQASAGSLYEQYF. CDR3 DNA: TGTGCCAGCAGCCAAGCTTCAGCGGGGAGTCTCTACGAGCAGTACTTC.

This sequence joins TRBV27 and TRBJ1-2; 9 bases agree with TRBD1. The CDR3 is made up of 14 amino acids. V trimming: 3 bases; J trimming: 7 bases; junction bases outside the gene matches: 6. The germline CDR1 and CDR2 sequences are MNHEY and SMNVEV (reference sequence). Written as DNA, the CDR3 is TGTGCCAGCAGTTTGACACAGGGGGCGCCTGGCTACACCTTC. Translating it yields CASSLTQGAPGYTF.

The rearrangement joins TRBV5-6 to TRBJ2-7; D assignment may be TRBD1 or TRBD2 (5 bases each). The CDR3 covers 16 residues. V was pared by 1 base and J by 7 bases, with 21 bases between. In germline, CDR1 is SGHDT, CDR2 YYEEEE. Written as DNA, the CDR3 is TGTGCCAGCAGCTTGCGTACCGGGACCGCGGGCGGGGAGCAGTACTTC. Its protein product is CASSLRTGTAGGEQYF.

The V and J genes are TRBV2 and TRBJ2-7, with 8 nucleotides matching TRBD2. The CDR3 covers 14 residues. J gave up 4 bases and V 6 bases, and 8 bases lay outside the gene matches. Germline loops: CDR1 SNHLY, CDR2 FYNNEI. DNA for the CDR3: TGTGCCAGCAGGCAGACTAGCGATTTATACGAGCAGTACTTC. Protein: CASRQTSDLYEQYF.

This chain joins TRBV25-1 and TRBJ1-1; no definite D call. The CDR3 totals 12 residues. Looked up from germline, CDR1 is MGHDK and CDR2 is SYGVNS. Trimming left V 0 bases short and J 4 bases short, with 3 bases between. The CDR3 loop reads CASSEYGTEAFF. CDR3 in DNA: TGTGCCAGCAGTGAATATGGCACTGAAGCTTTCTTT.

The chain combines TRBV5-6 with TRBJ1-5; no reliable D call. Germline values: CDR1 SGHDT, CDR2 YYEEEE. The CDR3 extends over 13 amino acids. Trimming took off 4 bases at V and 7 bases at J, with 12 bases between the two ends. For the CDR3, the DNA is TGTGCCAGCAGCGAAGGAAACGGCCAGCCCCAGCATTTT. This translates into CASSEGNGQPQHF.

V usage is TRBV6-5 and J usage is TRBJ1-2; tentative D call: TRBD1 (5 bases). The ends were cut back, 7 bases at V and 4 bases at J, with 13 bases in the middle. This CDR3 contains 13 residues. Germline values: CDR1 MNHEY, CDR2 SVGAGI. Here the CDR3 DNA reads TGTGCCAGCACCCGGGACTTACCCTATGGCTACACCTTC. This translates into CASTRDLPYGYTF.

V and J are TRBV7-9 and TRBJ1-1; no definite D call. V was trimmed by 5 bases and J by 2 bases, leaving 12 bases between them. Germline assignment: CDR1 SEHNR and CDR2 FQNEAQ (reference sequence). The CDR3 covers 14 residues. The CDR3 reads CASSQGGINTEAFF. In DNA form, the CDR3 reads TGTGCCAGCAGCCAAGGAGGGATCAACACTGAAGCTTTCTTT.

The V and J genes are TRBV7-2 and TRBJ2-4; 7 nucleotides align to TRBD2. Germline V gives CDR1 SGHTA, CDR2 FQGNSA. Trimming took 3 bases from V and 1 from J; bases not matched to a gene: 6. The CDR3 sequence is 16 residues long. CDR3: CASSFVGRGAKNIQYF. The DNA of the CDR3 is TGTGCCAGCAGCTTCGTAGGGCGGGGGGCCAAAAACATTCAGTACTTC.

This chain joins TRBV19 and TRBJ1-5, with TRBD1 matching 10 bases. V shed 7 bases, J shed 0 bases, and the junction held 12 bases outside the gene matches. The germline gives CDR1 LNHDA, CDR2 SQIVND (reference sequence). This CDR3 region has 18 residues. This chain's CDR3 is CASKPLGQGRNSNQPQHF. The CDR3 DNA is TGTGCCAGTAAACCCCTGGGACAGGGGAGAAATAGCAATCAGCCCCAGCATTTT.

The sample holds a few counts of this clone. The rearrangement links TRBV6-5 to TRBJ1-1; TRBD1 matches at 8 bases. This CDR3 spans 11 amino acids. Germline V gene data show CDR1 as MNHEY and CDR2 as SVGAGI. Trimming at V came to 5 bases and at J to 8 bases, leaving 1 base not matched to a gene. The CDR3 DNA sequence: TGTGCCAGCAGTCGGGACAGGGAAGCTTTCTTT. The encoded protein is CASSRDREAFF.

As for this clone: Different DNA sequences within this sample yield the same CDR3. V is TRBV5-6 and J is TRBJ1-2; 7 bases are shared with TRBD1. The V segment lost 2 bases and the J segment 8 bases; nucleotides outside the gene matches: 6. The V gene's germline CDR1 is SGHDT and CDR2 YYEEEE. This CDR3 has 13 residues. The CDR3 reads CASSLRQGDGYTF. In DNA, the CDR3 is TGTGCCAGCAGCTTAAGACAGGGAGACGGCTACACCTTC.

The chain combines TRBV10-1 with TRBJ1-5; D possibly corresponds to TRBD1 (6 bases). The germline CDR1 and CDR2 sequences are WNHNN and SYGVQD (reference sequence). The CDR3 length is 15 residues. With 4 bases removed from V and 7 bases from J, the gap between germline ends came to 17 bases. The chain's CDR3 is CASSGTRGPGQPQHF. The CDR3 DNA reads as TGCGCCAGCAGTGGGACCAGGGGACCGGGGCAGCCCCAGCATTTT.

The V and J genes are TRBV7-2 and TRBJ2-7; 9 nucleotides agree with TRBD2. This CDR3 has 15 residues. CDR1 is SGHTA, CDR2 FQGNSA, per germline. V lost 4 bases and J lost 3; bases outside the gene matches: 7. CDR3: CASSYQTSGIYEQYF. Here the CDR3 DNA reads TGTGCCAGCAGCTACCAGACTAGCGGAATCTACGAGCAGTACTTC.

This chain connects TRBV4-1 to TRBJ1-6; D is unresolved. CDR1 is MGHRA, CDR2 YSYEKL, per germline. The CDR3 spans 16 residues. The ends were cut back, 0 bases at V and 7 bases at J, with 13 bases in the middle. DNA of the CDR3: TGCGCCAGCAGCCAAGAGATAAACCTACTGAATTCACCCCTCCACTTT. It codes for CASSQEINLLNSPLHF.

This chain's CDR3 is CASSQIAGGNTGELFF. In DNA form, the CDR3 reads TGCGCCAGCAGCCAAATAGCGGGGGGGAACACCGGGGAGCTGTTTTTT. V usage is TRBV4-3 and J usage is TRBJ2-2, with 10 bases matching TRBD2. J gave up 1 base and V 2 bases, and 1 base lay outside the gene matches. The CDR3 consists of 16 residues. Germline CDR1 is LGHNA and CDR2 is YSLEER.

V usage is TRBV7-2 and J usage is TRBJ2-2; TRBD2 agrees at 7 bases. There are 14 residues in the CDR3. Losses at the gene ends were 5 bases for V and 4 bases for J; bases not matched to a gene: 4. Germline CDR1 SGHTA, CDR2 FQGNSA. The CDR3 loop is CASSQAGVTGELFF. In DNA form, the CDR3 reads TGTGCCAGCAGCCAGGCGGGGGTCACCGGGGAGCTGTTTTTT.

J is TRBJ1-3 and V is TRBV5-1; the D is unclear. Trimming took off 4 bases at V and 0 bases at J, with 11 bases between the two ends. CDR1 is SGHRS and CDR2 is YFSETQ in the germline V gene. The CDR3 spans 15 residues. CDR3 residues: CASSVGPPSGNTIYF. CDR3 in DNA: TGCGCCAGCAGCGTGGGCCCACCCTCTGGAAACACCATATATTTT.

The gene calls are TRBV6-2 or TRBV6-3 and TRBJ2-1; D is possibly TRBD1 (6 bases). Germline values: CDR1 MNHEY, CDR2 SVGEGT. The CDR3 covers 13 residues. Trimming took 5 bases from V and 8 from J, leaving 13 bases between them. For the CDR3, the DNA is TGTGCCAGCAGTCCCTACAGGGCCGATGAGCAGTTCTTC. This codes for CASSPYRADEQFF.

The V and J genes are TRBV6-5 and TRBJ1-2; weak D call: TRBD1 (5 bases). CDR1 and CDR2 from the germline V gene are MNHEY and SVGAGI. The CDR3 consists of 15 residues. V lost 2 bases and J 4 bases, leaving 14 bases between the germline ends. The CDR3 bases are TGTGCCAGCAGTTACAGCGGGACGGGAATCTATGGCTACACCTTC. This codes for CASSYSGTGIYGYTF.

V and J are TRBV18 and TRBJ2-5; possibly TRBD2 for D (6 bases). Deletions cut 0 bases from V and 4 bases from J, with 12 bases between. From germline, CDR1 is KGHSH and CDR2 LQKENI. The CDR3 sequence is 15 residues long. The CDR3 nucleotides read TGTGCCAGCTCACCACCCCGGGGGTCACTAGAGACCCAGTACTTC. This encodes CASSPPRGSLETQYF.

The chain employs TRBV11-2 and TRBJ1-1, with unresolved D. V lost 4 bases and J 1 base, leaving 7 bases between the germline ends. CDR1 is SGHAT, CDR2 FQNNGV, per germline. The CDR3 spans 13 residues. The CDR3 here is CASSYTSNTEAFF. CDR3 nucleotides: TGTGCCAGCAGCTACACATCGAACACTGAAGCTTTCTTT.

The chain has TRBV4-1 and TRBJ2-7; the D is unclear. Germline V gene sequence: CDR1 MGHRA, CDR2 YSYEKL. V gave up 1 base and J gave up 4 bases, with 14 bases separating them. The CDR3 sequence is 15 residues long. The DNA of the CDR3 is TGCGCCAGCAGCCAAGTTTTCGGCGGATTATACGAGCAGTACTTC. Amino acids: CASSQVFGGLYEQYF.

This chain uses TRBV24-1 with TRBJ2-1; 8 positions agree with TRBD1. Per the germline V gene, CDR1 is KGHDR and CDR2 is SFDVKD. The J segment lost 5 bases and the V segment lost 1 base, leaving 3 bases of the junction unmatched. CDR3 length equals 15 residues. The CDR3 region has the DNA TGTGCCACCAGTGATTTAGGGACAGGCAACAATGAGCAGTTCTTC. Its protein is CATSDLGTGNNEQFF.

V usage is TRBV6-2 or TRBV6-3 and J usage is TRBJ2-7; 8 positions match TRBD1. Unmatched junction bases numbered 16, after V lost 5 bases and J lost 4 bases. This CDR3 spans 17 amino acids. Germline V gives CDR1 MNHEY, CDR2 SVGEGT. For the CDR3, the DNA is TGTGCCAGCAGTCCGTGGAGCAGCAGGGGGCTGTCTTACGAGCAGTACTTC. As protein: CASSPWSSRGLSYEQYF.